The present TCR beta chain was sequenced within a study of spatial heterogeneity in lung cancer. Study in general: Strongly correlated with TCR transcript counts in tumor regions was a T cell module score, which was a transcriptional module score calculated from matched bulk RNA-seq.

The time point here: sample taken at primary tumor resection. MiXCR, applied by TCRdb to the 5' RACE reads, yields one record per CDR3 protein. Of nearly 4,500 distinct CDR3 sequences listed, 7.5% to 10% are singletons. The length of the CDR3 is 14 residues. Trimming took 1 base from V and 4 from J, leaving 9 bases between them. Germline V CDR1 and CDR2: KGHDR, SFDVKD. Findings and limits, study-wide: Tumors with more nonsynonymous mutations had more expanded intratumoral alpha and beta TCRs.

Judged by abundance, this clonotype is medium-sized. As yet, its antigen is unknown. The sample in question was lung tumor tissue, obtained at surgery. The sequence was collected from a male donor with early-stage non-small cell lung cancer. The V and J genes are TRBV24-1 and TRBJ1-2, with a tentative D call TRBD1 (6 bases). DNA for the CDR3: TGTGCCACCAGTGATTTTGACAGGTTCTATGGCTACACCTTC. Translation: CATSDFDRFYGYTF.